Shown below are 11 T cell receptor beta chains from a single sample sequenced in a study of graft-versus-host responses after intestinal transplantation. TCRdb's copy holds only in-frame clones and misses some; the assay was immunoSEQ multiplex PCR. Of 90,000 to 150,000 clones detected, approximately 96% appear once; the ten largest clones hold 3% to 4%. What these receptors recognize is not known. The sample here was unstimulated CD8+ T cells sorted from spleen or lymph node cells, taken before intestinal transplant. These receptors originate from a human donor who received an intestinal transplant.

This clone came up once. This sequence joins TRBV7-7 and TRBJ2-1; D possibly uses TRBD1 or TRBD2 (6 bases each). Per germline, CDR1 SSHAT and CDR2 FNYEAQ (reference sequence). CDR3 length: 14 residues. V lost 1 base, J lost 12 bases, and 16 bases lay in between. The CDR3 DNA sequence: TGTGCCAGCAGCTTAGTGGAGGGTGACAGGCCGCAGTTCTTC. Its protein is CASSLVEGDRPQFF.

This clone has only one observation. The V and J genes are TRBV14 and TRBJ2-1; the D is unclear. Trimming pared 4 bases from V and 5 bases from J, leaving 6 bases between. The CDR3 totals 12 residues. Germline V gene lookup returns CDR1 SGHDN and CDR2 FVKESK. CDR3 nucleotide sequence: TGTGCCAGCAGCCCTGGAGACAATGAGCAGTTCTTC. Translating it yields CASSPGDNEQFF.

This chain links TRBV5-1 with TRBJ2-7; TRBD2 matches at 10 bases. This CDR3 is built from 14 residues. V was pared by 4 bases and J by 5 bases, with 6 bases of the junction left unmatched. Germline V gene lookup returns CDR1 SGHRS and CDR2 YFSETQ. The CDR3 spells CASSLLAGEDEQYF. DNA of the CDR3: TGCGCCAGCAGCCTCCTAGCGGGAGAGGACGAGCAGTACTTC.

The CDR3 loop is CASSQGAWEILTGNEQFF. CDR3 coding DNA: TGCGCCAGCAGCCAAGGAGCTTGGGAGATCTTGACTGGCAATGAGCAGTTCTTC. This rearrangement joins TRBV4-1 to TRBJ2-1; perhaps TRBD2 as D (5 bases). Per germline, CDR1 MGHRA and CDR2 YSYEKL. The CDR3 is made up of 18 amino acids. V lost 1 base to trimming and J lost 6 bases, with 22 bases between them.

J is TRBJ2-1 and V is TRBV10-3; D is uncertain. Trimming stripped 7 bases from V and 6 bases from J, with 7 bases between. The CDR3 is made up of 11 amino acids. CDR1 and CDR2 from the germline V gene are ENHRY and SYGVKD. CDR3 sequence (DNA): TGTGCCATCATGTGGGGCAATGAGCAGTTCTTC. Residues: CAIMWGNEQFF.

The chain employs TRBV5-4 and TRBJ2-7; 7 bases map to TRBD2. The CDR3 has 15 residues. Germline V lookup: CDR1 SGHNT, CDR2 YYREEE (reference sequence). Unmatched junction bases numbered 8, after V lost 3 bases and J lost 2 bases. Written as DNA, the CDR3 is TGTGCCAGCAGCTCGCGAGCGGGATTCCCCTACGAGCAGTACTTC. The encoded protein is CASSSRAGFPYEQYF.

This rearrangement joins TRBV4-1 to TRBJ2-5, with 7 bases identical to TRBD2. The CDR3 consists of 14 residues. Germline V CDR1 and CDR2: MGHRA, YSYEKL. The ends lost 4 bases at V and 2 bases at J; junction bases unmatched: 4. CDR3 in DNA: TGCGCCAGCAGCCCATACGGGGGGCAAGAGACCCAGTACTTC. Amino acids: CASSPYGGQETQYF.

This clone was observed a single time. V usage is TRBV5-8 and J usage is TRBJ2-3, with 9 bases matching TRBD2. V shed 3 bases and J 2 bases; nucleotides not matched to a gene: 13. CDR1 and CDR2 from the germline V gene are SGHTS and YDEGEE. The CDR3 length is 18 residues. The DNA for the CDR3 is TGTGCCAGCAGCTCCCTTAGCGGGAGTGAGAGGGACACAGATACGCAGTATTTT. Translating it yields CASSSLSGSERDTDTQYF.

The chain recombines TRBV30 with TRBJ1-1; 10 nucleotides match TRBD1. J lost 1 base, V lost 5 bases, and 1 base had no gene match. CDR3 length equals 13 residues. Per germline, CDR1 GTSNPN and CDR2 SVGIG (reference sequence). The CDR3 reads CAWGQGGNTEAFF. In DNA, the CDR3 is TGTGCCTGGGGACAGGGGGGGAACACTGAAGCTTTCTTT.

The rearrangement uses TRBV4-2 and TRBJ2-7; TRBD1 might be the D (6 bases). Germline V CDR1 and CDR2: LGHNA, YNFKEQ. V was cut by 0 bases and J by 0 bases, with 12 bases left in between. The CDR3 is 16 amino acids. This CDR3 is CASSQEQGDFSYEQYF. The CDR3 DNA reads TGTGCCAGCAGCCAAGAACAGGGTGATTTCTCCTACGAGCAGTACTTC.

This chain links TRBV29-1 with TRBJ2-7; the D gene is possibly TRBD2 (5 bases). The CDR3 runs 12 residues. V was clipped by 0 bases and J by 4 bases, with 7 bases between them. CDR1 and CDR2 from the germline V gene are SQVTM and ANQGSEA. The CDR3 DNA is TGCAGCGTTGAAGATCGGACTTACGAGCAGTACTTC. Its translation: CSVEDRTYEQYF.